The rows below give T cell receptor beta chains drawn from one sample of a study of technical replicates of blood from several donors. This table comes from immunoSEQ multiplex PCR, and its TCRdb copy is limited to in-frame clones, with some not included. The sample has some 67,000 clones; 95% to 98% are singletons. Input material: T cells isolated from PBMCs. All receptors come from a human donor in good health. Both conserved end residues are part of each CDR3. The D gene is left open where the match is weak. Clone size, where shown, is once, few, many, or a class for clones that have expanded.

j_gene: TRBJ2-2; v_gene: TRBV10-3; d_gene: -; abundance: -; CDR3aa: CAISIPTTNTGELFF; CDR3nt: TGTGCCATCAGTATACCGACTACGAACACCGGGGAGCTGTTTTTT
j_gene: TRBJ2-7; v_gene: TRBV10-3; d_gene: -; abundance: -; CDR3aa: CAISSGQSYEQYF; CDR3nt: TGTGCCATCAGTAGCGGGCAATCCTACGAGCAGTACTTC
j_gene: TRBJ1-1; v_gene: TRBV5-5; d_gene: -; abundance: -; CDR3aa: CASSPRFWPAGKVTEAFF; CDR3nt: TGTGCCAGCAGCCCCCGCTTCTGGCCCGCGGGGAAGGTCACTGAAGCTTTCTTT
j_gene: TRBJ1-6; v_gene: TRBV18; d_gene: TRBD1; abundance: -; CDR3aa: CASSPGQGFSPLHF; CDR3nt: TGTGCCAGCTCACCGGGACAGGGGTTTTCACCCCTCCACTTT
j_gene: TRBJ1-2; v_gene: TRBV19; d_gene: TRBD1; abundance: once; CDR3aa: CATSTGGSGYTF; CDR3nt: TGTGCCACCTCGACAGGGGGCAGTGGCTACACCTTC
j_gene: TRBJ2-1; v_gene: TRBV10-1; d_gene: -; abundance: once; CDR3aa: CASSESSGSYNEQFF; CDR3nt: TGCGCCAGCAGTGAGTCTAGCGGCTCCTACAATGAGCAGTTCTTC
j_gene: TRBJ2-7; v_gene: TRBV10-3; d_gene: TRBD1; abundance: -; CDR3aa: CAISHPGQGPTYEQYF; CDR3nt: TGTGCCATCAGTCATCCGGGACAGGGACCCACCTACGAGCAGTACTTC
j_gene: TRBJ2-7; v_gene: TRBV27; d_gene: -; abundance: -; CDR3aa: CATKTGTGEEQYF; CDR3nt: TGTGCCACCAAGACGGGTACGGGAGAGGAGCAGTACTTC
j_gene: TRBJ2-5; v_gene: TRBV5-8; d_gene: TRBD2; abundance: once; CDR3aa: CASSLAGGRGETQYF; CDR3nt: TGTGCCAGCAGCTTGGCCGGAGGGAGGGGAGAGACCCAGTACTTC
j_gene: TRBJ2-6; v_gene: TRBV6-1; d_gene: TRBD2; abundance: -; CDR3aa: CASSEPSGRVSGANVLTF; CDR3nt: TGTGCCAGCAGTGAGCCGAGCGGGAGAGTTTCTGGGGCCAACGTCCTGACTTTC
j_gene: TRBJ2-3; v_gene: TRBV9; d_gene: -; abundance: once; CDR3aa: CASSVGARHLDSTDTQYF; CDR3nt: TGTGCCAGCAGCGTTGGGGCTCGACATCTCGATAGCACAGATACGCAGTATTTT
j_gene: TRBJ1-1; v_gene: TRBV4-1; d_gene: -; abundance: -; CDR3aa: CASSRIGENTEAFF; CDR3nt: TGCGCCAGCAGCCGGATTGGAGAGAACACTGAAGCTTTCTTT
j_gene: TRBJ1-5; v_gene: TRBV27; d_gene: TRBD1; abundance: -; CDR3aa: CASSQQGSNQPQHF; CDR3nt: TGTGCCAGCAGTCAACAGGGGAGCAATCAGCCCCAGCATTTT
j_gene: TRBJ2-1; v_gene: TRBV29-1; d_gene: -; abundance: -; CDR3aa: CSVGENEQFF; CDR3nt: TGCAGCGTCGGGGAGAATGAGCAGTTCTTC
j_gene: TRBJ1-5; v_gene: TRBV6-1; d_gene: TRBD1; abundance: -; CDR3aa: CASKVDRGYQPQHF; CDR3nt: TGTGCTTCCAAAGTTGACAGGGGATATCAGCCCCAGCATTTT
j_gene: TRBJ2-4; v_gene: TRBV4-1; d_gene: TRBD1; abundance: once; CDR3aa: CASSQALLDRGKNIQYF; CDR3nt: TGCGCCAGCAGCCAAGCCCTCCTAGACAGGGGTAAAAACATTCAGTACTTC
j_gene: TRBJ1-1; v_gene: TRBV2; d_gene: TRBD1; abundance: -; CDR3aa: CASRTTGFDPSGAEAFF; CDR3nt: TGTGCCAGCAGAACGACAGGGTTTGATCCTTCGGGCGCTGAAGCTTTCTTT